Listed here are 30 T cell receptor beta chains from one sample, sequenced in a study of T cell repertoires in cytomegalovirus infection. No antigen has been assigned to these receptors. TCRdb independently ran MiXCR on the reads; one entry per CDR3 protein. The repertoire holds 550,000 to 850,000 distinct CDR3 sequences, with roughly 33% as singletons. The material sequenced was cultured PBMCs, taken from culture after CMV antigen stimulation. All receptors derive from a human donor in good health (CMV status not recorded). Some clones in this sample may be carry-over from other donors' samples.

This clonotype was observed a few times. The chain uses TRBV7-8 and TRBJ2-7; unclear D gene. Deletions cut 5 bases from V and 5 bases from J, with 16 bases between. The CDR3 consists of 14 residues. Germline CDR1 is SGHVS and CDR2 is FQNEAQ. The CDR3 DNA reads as TGTGCCAGCAGCCCCTGGACCCGGGTGGACGAGCAGTACTTC. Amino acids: CASSPWTRVDEQYF.

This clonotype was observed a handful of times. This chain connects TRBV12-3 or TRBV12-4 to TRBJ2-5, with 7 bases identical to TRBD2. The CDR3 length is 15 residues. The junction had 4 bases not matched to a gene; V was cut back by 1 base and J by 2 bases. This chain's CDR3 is CASSLGGGGQETQYF. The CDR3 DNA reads TGTGCCAGCAGTTTAGGGGGGGGGGGACAAGAGACCCAGTACTTC.

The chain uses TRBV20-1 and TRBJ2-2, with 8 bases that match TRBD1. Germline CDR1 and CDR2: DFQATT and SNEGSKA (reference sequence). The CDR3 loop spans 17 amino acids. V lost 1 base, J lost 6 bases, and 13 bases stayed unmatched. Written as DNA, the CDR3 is TGCAGTGCTAGAGCCCCTGGACAGGGAAGAAGGGCCGGGGAGCTGTTTTTT. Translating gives CSARAPGQGRRAGELFF.

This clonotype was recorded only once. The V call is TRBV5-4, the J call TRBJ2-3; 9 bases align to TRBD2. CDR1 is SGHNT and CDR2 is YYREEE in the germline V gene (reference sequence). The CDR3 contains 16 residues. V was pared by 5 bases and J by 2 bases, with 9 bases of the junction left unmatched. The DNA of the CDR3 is TGTGCCAGCAGGGCGGGGGGGGGGCTTTCCACAGATACGCAGTATTTT. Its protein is CASRAGGGLSTDTQYF. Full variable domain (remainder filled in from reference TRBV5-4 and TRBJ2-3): ETGVTQSPTHLIKTRGQQVTLRCSSQSGHNTVSWYQQALGQGPQFIFQYYREEENGRGNFPPRFSGLQFPNYSSELNVNALELDDSALYLCASRAGGGLSTDTQYFGPGTRLTVL.

CDR3 residues: CASSAGGYETQYF. The CDR3 bases are TGTGCCAGCAGCGCCGGGGGGTATGAGACCCAGTACTTC. The chain joins TRBV7-9 to TRBJ2-5; 7 bases map to TRBD2. The V segment lost 5 bases and the J segment 5 bases; nucleotides outside the gene matches: 5. Germline-derived CDR1 and CDR2 are SEHNR and FQNEAQ (reference sequence). The CDR3 runs 13 residues. Together with reference TRBV7-9 and TRBJ2-5, the CDR3 gives the full variable domain: DTGVSQNPRHKITKRGQNVTFRCDPISEHNRLYWYRQTLGQGPEFLTYFQNEAQLEKSRLLSDRFSAERPKGSFSTLEIQRTEQGDSAMYLCASSAGGYETQYFGPGTRLLVL.

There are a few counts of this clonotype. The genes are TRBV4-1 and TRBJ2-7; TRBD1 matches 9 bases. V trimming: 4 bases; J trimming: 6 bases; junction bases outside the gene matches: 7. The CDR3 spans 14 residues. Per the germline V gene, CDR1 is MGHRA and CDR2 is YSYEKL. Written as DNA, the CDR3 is TGCGCCAGCAGCCCGGGACAGGGTCTTGGCGAGCAGTACTTC. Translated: CASSPGQGLGEQYF.

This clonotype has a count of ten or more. CDR3 sequence reads: CASSLQGTYEQYF. CDR3 sequence (DNA): TGTGCCAGCAGTTTACAGGGGACCTACGAGCAGTACTTC. V and J are TRBV28 and TRBJ2-7; TRBD1 is a possible D gene (6 bases). There are 13 residues in the CDR3. CDR1 is MDHEN and CDR2 is SYDVKM in the germline V gene. Trimming shortened V by 2 bases and J by 2 bases, and 7 bases separated the two germline ends.

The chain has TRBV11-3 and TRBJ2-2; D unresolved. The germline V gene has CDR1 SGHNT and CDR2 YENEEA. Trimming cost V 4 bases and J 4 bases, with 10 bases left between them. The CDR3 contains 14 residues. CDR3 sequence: CASSSYISTGELFF. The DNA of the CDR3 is TGTGCCAGCAGCTCGTATATATCCACCGGGGAGCTGTTTTTT.

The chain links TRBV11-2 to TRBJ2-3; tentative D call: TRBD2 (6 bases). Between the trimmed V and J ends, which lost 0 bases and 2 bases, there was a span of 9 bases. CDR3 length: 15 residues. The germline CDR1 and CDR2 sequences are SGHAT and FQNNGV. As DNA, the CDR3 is TGTGCCAGCAGCTTAGACGGGGGTTTCACAGATACGCAGTATTTT. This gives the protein CASSLDGGFTDTQYF.

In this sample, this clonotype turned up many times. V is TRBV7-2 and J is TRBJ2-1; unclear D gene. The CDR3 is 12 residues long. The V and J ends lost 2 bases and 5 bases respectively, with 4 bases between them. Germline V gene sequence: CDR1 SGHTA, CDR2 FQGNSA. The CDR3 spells CASSLLDNEQFF. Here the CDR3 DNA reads TGTGCCAGCAGCTTATTAGACAATGAGCAGTTCTTC.

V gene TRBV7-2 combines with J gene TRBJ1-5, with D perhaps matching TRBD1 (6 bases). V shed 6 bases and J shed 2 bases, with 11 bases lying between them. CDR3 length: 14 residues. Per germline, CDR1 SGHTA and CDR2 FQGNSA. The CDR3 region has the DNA TGTGCCAGCAGACCAGGGGCCGGCAATCAGCCCCAGCATTTT. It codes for CASRPGAGNQPQHF.

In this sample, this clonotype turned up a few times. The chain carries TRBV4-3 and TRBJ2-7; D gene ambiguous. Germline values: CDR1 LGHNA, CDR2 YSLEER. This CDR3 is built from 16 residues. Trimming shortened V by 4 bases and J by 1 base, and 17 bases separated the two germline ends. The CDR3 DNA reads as TGCGCCAGCAGCCCCGCTCGGTCTAGTGGTTCCTACGAGCAGTACTTC. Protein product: CASSPARSSGSYEQYF.

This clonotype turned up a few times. Here the CDR3 DNA reads TGTGCCAGCAGTTACTCGAATTGGGGCGAGCAGTACTTC. Translated: CASSYSNWGEQYF. The rearrangement uses TRBV6-5 and TRBJ2-7; D is undetermined. The V end lost 0 bases, the J end lost 6 bases, and 9 bases lay between the germline ends. The V gene's germline CDR1 is MNHEY and CDR2 SVGAGI. The CDR3 consists of 13 residues.

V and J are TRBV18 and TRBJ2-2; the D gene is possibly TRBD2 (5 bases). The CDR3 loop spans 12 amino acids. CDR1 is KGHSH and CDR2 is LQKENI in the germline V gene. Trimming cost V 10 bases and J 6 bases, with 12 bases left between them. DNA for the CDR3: TGTGCCACCGCTAGCTCCGCCGGGGAGCTGTTTTTT. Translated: CATASSAGELFF.

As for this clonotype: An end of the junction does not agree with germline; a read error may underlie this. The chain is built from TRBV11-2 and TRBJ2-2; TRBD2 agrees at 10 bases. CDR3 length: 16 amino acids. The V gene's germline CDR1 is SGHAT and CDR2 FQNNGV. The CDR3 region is CASSLERGGPTGELFF. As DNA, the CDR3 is TGTGCCAGCAGCCTAGAGCGGGGGGGCCCCACCGGGGAGCTGTTTTTT.

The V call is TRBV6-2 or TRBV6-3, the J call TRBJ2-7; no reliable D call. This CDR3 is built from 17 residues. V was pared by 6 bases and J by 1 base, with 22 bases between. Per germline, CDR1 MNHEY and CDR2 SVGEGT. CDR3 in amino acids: CASSQTTTFRFSYEQYF. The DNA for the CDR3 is TGTGCCAGCAGCCAGACGACCACATTCCGTTTTTCCTACGAGCAGTACTTC.

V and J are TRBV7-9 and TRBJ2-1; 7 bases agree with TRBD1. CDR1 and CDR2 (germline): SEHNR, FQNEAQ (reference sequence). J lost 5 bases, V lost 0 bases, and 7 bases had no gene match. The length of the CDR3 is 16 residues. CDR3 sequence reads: CASSLARQGVNNEQFF. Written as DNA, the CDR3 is TGTGCCAGCAGCTTAGCGCGGCAGGGGGTCAACAATGAGCAGTTCTTC.

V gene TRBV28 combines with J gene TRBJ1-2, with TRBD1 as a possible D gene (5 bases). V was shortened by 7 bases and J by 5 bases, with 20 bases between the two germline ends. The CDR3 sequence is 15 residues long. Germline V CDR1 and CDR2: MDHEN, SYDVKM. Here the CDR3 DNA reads TGTGCCAGCACCCAGGGAGGTCTTGTGGTGTATGGCTACACCTTC. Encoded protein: CASTQGGLVVYGYTF.

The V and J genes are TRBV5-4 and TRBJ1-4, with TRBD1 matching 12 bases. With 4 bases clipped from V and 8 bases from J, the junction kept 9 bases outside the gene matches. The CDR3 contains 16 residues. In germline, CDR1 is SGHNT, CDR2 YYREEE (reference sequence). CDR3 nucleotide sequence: TGTGCCAGCAGCCCAGAGGTCGGGACAGGGGGCGAAAAACTGTTTTTT. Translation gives CASSPEVGTGGEKLFF.

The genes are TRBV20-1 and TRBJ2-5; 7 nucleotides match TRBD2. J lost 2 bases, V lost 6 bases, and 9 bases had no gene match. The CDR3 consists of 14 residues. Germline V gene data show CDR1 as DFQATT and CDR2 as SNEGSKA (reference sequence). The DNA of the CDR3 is TGCAGTGCCCTACTAGCGCCCCTTCAAGAGACCCAGTACTTC. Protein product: CSALLAPLQETQYF.

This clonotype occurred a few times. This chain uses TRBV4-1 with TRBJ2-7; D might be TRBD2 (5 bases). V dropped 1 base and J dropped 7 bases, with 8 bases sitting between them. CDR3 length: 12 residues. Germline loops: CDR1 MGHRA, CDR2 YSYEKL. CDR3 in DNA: TGCGCCAGCAGCCAAGGAACGGGAGAGCAGTACTTC. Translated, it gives CASSQGTGEQYF.

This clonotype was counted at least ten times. The CDR3 DNA reads TGCAGTGCTAGGTTAGCGGGAAGCTCCTACAATGAGCAGTTCTTC. Residues: CSARLAGSSYNEQFF. The rearrangement uses TRBV20-1 and TRBJ2-1; 8 nucleotides align to TRBD2. V dropped 3 bases and J dropped 0; count of bases not matched to a gene: 4. The CDR3 is made up of 15 amino acids. Germline lookup yields CDR1 DFQATT and CDR2 SNEGSKA (reference sequence).

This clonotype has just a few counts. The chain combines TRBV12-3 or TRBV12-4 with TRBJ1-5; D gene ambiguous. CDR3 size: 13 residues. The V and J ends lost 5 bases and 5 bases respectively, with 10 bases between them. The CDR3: CASSEDRDQPQHF. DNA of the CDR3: TGTGCCAGCAGTGAGGATCGGGATCAGCCCCAGCATTTT.

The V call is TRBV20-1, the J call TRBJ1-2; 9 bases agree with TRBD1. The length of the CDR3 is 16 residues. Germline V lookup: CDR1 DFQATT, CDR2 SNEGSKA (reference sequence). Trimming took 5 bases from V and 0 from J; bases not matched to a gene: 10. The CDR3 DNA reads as TGCAGTGCTTTTCTCCGGGACAGGGTCACTAACTATGGCTACACCTTC. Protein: CSAFLRDRVTNYGYTF.

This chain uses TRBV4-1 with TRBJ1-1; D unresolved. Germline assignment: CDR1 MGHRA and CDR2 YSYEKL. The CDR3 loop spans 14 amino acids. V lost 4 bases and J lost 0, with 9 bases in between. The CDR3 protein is CASSPRALNTEAFF. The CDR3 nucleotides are TGCGCCAGCAGCCCCCGGGCCTTGAACACTGAAGCTTTCTTT.

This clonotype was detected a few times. The CDR3 spells CASSLRGLGGYKENTEAFF. CDR3 nucleotides: TGTGCCAGCAGCTTACGGGGCCTTGGGGGTTACAAGGAGAACACTGAAGCTTTCTTT. The chain employs TRBV7-6 and TRBJ1-1; possible D gene TRBD1, 5 bases. The V gene lost 2 bases and the J gene lost 1 base, with 23 bases spanning the gap. CDR3 length: 19 amino acids. The V gene's germline CDR1 is SGHVS and CDR2 FNYEAQ.

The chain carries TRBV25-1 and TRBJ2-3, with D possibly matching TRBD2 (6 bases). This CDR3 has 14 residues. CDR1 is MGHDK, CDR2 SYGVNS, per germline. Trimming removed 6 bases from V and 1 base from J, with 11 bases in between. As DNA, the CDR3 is TGTGCCAGCAGCATCACGGGGGGCACAGATACGCAGTATTTT. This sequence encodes CASSITGGTDTQYF. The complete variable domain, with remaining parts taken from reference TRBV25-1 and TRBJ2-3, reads EADIYQTPRYLVIGTGKKITLECSQTMGHDKMYWYQQDPGMELHLIHYSYGVNSTEKGDLSSESTVSRIRTEHFPLTLESARPSHTSQYLCASSITGGTDTQYFGPGTRLTVL.

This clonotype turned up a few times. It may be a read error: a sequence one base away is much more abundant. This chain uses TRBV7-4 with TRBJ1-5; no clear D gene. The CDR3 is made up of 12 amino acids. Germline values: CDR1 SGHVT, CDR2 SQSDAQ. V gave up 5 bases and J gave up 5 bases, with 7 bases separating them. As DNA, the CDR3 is TGTGCCAGCAGCCCGGAGGATCAGCCCCAGCATTTT. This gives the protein CASSPEDQPQHF. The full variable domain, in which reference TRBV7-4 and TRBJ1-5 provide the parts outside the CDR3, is GAGVSQSPRYKVAKRGRDVALRCDSISGHVTLYWYRQTLGQGSEVLTYSQSDAQRDKSGRPSGRFSAERPERSVSTLKIQRTEQGDSAVYLCASSPEDQPQHFGDGTRLSIL.

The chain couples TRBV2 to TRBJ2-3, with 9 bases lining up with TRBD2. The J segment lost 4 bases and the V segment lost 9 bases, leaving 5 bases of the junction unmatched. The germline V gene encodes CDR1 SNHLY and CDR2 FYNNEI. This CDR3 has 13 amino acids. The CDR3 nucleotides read TGTGCCAGTAATAGCGGGGGCCCAGATACGCAGTATTTT. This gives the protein CASNSGGPDTQYF.

In DNA form, the CDR3 reads TGTGCCAGCTCACCCGCAGGGAAAAATTCACCCCTCCACTTT. Protein product: CASSPAGKNSPLHF. The chain has TRBV18 and TRBJ1-6, with D perhaps TRBD1 (5 bases). The CDR3 has 14 amino acids. Trimming removed 3 bases from V and 7 bases from J, with 10 bases in between. Germline V lookup: CDR1 KGHSH, CDR2 LQKENI. Together with reference TRBV18 and TRBJ1-6, the CDR3 gives the full variable domain: NAGVMQNPRHLVRRRGQEARLRCSPMKGHSHVYWYRQLPEEGLKFMVYLQKENIIDESGMPKERFSAEFPKEGPSILRIQQVVRGDSAAYFCASSPAGKNSPLHFGNGTRLTVT.